This T cell receptor beta chain is drawn from a study of coeliac disease. Profiled with immunoSEQ multiplex PCR; TCRdb holds only in-frame clones, not every one. The table lists around 6,700 clones, around 67% of them singletons. CDR1 is PRHDT and CDR2 is FYEKMQ in the germline V gene (reference sequence). There are 13 residues in the CDR3. V lost 6 bases and J 11 bases, leaving 19 bases between the germline ends. General observations from the study: TRB repertoires were largely private, with most amino acid sequences found in only one sample. Known gliadin-specific TRB sequences: about 50% of the 18 coeliac samples, only 1 of 6 controls.

This clone was recorded a few times. Its antigen is not identified. The chain is built from TRBV13 and TRBJ1-1; D unclear. The receptor was isolated from a man in his forties or fifties with active celiac disease. The sample taken for sequencing was lamina propria lymphocytes from the gut. Written as DNA, the CDR3 is TGTGCCAGCAGTGCTCTGCCGGGATTTGTGGCTTTCTTT. It encodes CASSALPGFVAFF.